The source of this T cell receptor (beta chain) is a study of blood T cell repertoires in COVID-19. Study-wide background: The samples span acute and convalescent COVID-19 from the United States, Italy and Spain. T cells, B-cell-depleted T cells, or PBMCs supplied cDNA or gDNA.

The CDR3 has 15 amino acids. CDR1 is SGHDN and CDR2 is FVKESK in the germline V gene. Trimming cost V 4 bases and J 2 bases; bases outside gene matches: 7. In the study's own analysis: Reference gene primer amplification gave nucleated cell count estimates. TCRdb's table, derived via immunoSEQ multiplex PCR, lists solely in-frame clones and lacks some. V and J calls plus clone size are reproduced from that table; the DNA served to infer D and trimming. The sample carries approximately 160,000 clones, about 90% recorded once. This TCR derives from a woman in her sixties or seventies with acute or convalescent COVID-19. The sample consisted of peripheral blood. The V gene is TRBV14, the J gene TRBJ2-7, with TRBD2 matching 8 bases. The CDR3 loop is CASSLGGGSTYEQYF. As DNA, the CDR3 is TGTGCCAGCAGCCTCGGGGGGGGTTCAACCTACGAGCAGTACTTC.